This T cell receptor (beta chain) was sequenced in a study of control samples from healthy donors and cancer patients. Trimming took 4 bases from V and 7 from J, leaving 11 bases between them. The CDR3 consists of 13 residues. CDR1 is MNHEY and CDR2 is SVGAGI in the germline V gene. Generated by immunoSEQ multiplex PCR, the TCRdb table keeps only in-frame clones and is missing some. The top ten clones hold roughly 12% of a sample with approximately 130,000 clones, about 86% of them seen once. The chain combines TRBV6-5 with TRBJ2-1; a possible D gene is TRBD2 (6 bases). This sequence originates from a man between 25 and 39 years old in good health. The source material was blood. The CDR3 nucleotides read TGTGCCAGCAGTTTTACGGGGAGGAATGAGCAGTTCTTC. Translating it yields CASSFTGRNEQFF.